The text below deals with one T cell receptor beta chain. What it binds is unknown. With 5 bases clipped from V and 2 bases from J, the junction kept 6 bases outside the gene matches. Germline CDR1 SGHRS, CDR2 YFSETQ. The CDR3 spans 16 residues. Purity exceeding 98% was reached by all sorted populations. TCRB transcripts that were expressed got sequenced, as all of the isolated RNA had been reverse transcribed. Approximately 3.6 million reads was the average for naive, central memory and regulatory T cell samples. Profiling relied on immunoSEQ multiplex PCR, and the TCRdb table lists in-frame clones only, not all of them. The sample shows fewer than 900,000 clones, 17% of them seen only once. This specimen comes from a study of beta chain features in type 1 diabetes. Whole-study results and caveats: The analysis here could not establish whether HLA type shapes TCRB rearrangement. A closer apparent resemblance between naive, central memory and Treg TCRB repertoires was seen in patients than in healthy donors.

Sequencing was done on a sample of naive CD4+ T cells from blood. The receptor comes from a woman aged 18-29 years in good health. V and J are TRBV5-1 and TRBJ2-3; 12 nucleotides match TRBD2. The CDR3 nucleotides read TGCGCCAGCAGAGTACTAGCGGGAGGTCTCACAGATACGCAGTATTTT. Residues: CASRVLAGGLTDTQYF.